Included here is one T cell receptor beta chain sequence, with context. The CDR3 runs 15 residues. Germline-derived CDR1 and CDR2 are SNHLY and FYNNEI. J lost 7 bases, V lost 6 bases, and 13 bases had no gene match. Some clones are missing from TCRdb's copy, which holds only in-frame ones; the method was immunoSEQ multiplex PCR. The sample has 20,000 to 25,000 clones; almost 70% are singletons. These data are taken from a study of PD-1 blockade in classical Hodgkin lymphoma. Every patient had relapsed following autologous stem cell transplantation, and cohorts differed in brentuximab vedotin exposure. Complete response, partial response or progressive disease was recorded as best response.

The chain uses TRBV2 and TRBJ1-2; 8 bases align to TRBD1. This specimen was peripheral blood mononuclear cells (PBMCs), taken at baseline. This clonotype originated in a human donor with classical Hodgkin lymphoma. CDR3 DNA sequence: TGTGCCAGCAGATTCCCCGCGACAGGGGTTATTGGCTACACCTTC. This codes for CASRFPATGVIGYTF.